The 10 T cell receptor beta chains below come from one sample, sequenced in a study of T-cell memory formation after mild COVID-19 (dated by TCRdb to the early 2020s). Library preparation was by 5' RACE. The listed sequencing device is Illumina NovaSeq 6000. TCRdb reworked the public reads: Q25 trimming with fastp, MiXCR clone assembly, productive beta chains retained. Rows matching on CDR3 protein sequence are summarized as one entry with the most common DNA and genes. The sample has about 450,000 distinct CDR3 sequences on record, 20% to 25% of them singletons. The ten biggest clones cover roughly 13% of the sample. The sample consisted of PBMCs or a T cell subset sorted from them (not recorded which). These receptors all stem from an adult woman who had mild COVID-19 (a few samples of this study predate the infection). The sample titles of this study are shuffled in the database, so cell type and time point are left out; the donor was told from shared clones.

This clonotype was seen a single time. The genes are TRBV7-2 and TRBJ2-3; no clear D. V was cut by 1 base and J by 1 base, with 15 bases left in between. This CDR3 has 17 residues. Germline-derived CDR1 and CDR2 are SGHTA and FQGNSA. This CDR3 is CASSLVLGGPGTDTQYF. The CDR3 region has the DNA TGTGCCAGCAGCTTAGTTCTCGGTGGTCCTGGCACAGATACGCAGTATTTT.

The chain carries TRBV15 and TRBJ1-2; 7 nucleotides line up with TRBD1. The junction had 3 bases not matched to a gene; V was cut back by 6 bases and J by 8 bases. CDR1 and CDR2 (germline): LNHNV, YYDKDF (reference sequence). There are 11 residues in the CDR3. CDR3 amino acids: CATRTGSGYTF. DNA for the CDR3: TGTGCCACCAGGACAGGGTCGGGCTACACCTTC.

This clonotype was observed many times. The chain links TRBV5-1 to TRBJ1-5; 8 bases fit TRBD1. V was pared by 4 bases and J by 2 bases, with 5 bases of the junction left unmatched. The CDR3 covers 15 residues. Germline CDR1 and CDR2: SGHRS and YFSETQ. The CDR3 region has the DNA TGCGCCAGCAGCCCCGGACAGGGTGGCAATCAGCCCCAGCATTTT. It codes for CASSPGQGGNQPQHF.

This sequence joins TRBV29-1 and TRBJ2-1; D is unclear. The CDR3 extends over 11 amino acids. Germline V gene lookup returns CDR1 SQVTM and CDR2 ANQGSEA. V was cut by 3 bases and J by 3 bases, with 3 bases left in between. The CDR3 bases are TGCAGCGTTGATGGCTACAATGAGCAGTTCTTC. Protein sequence: CSVDGYNEQFF.

V gene TRBV5-5 combines with J gene TRBJ1-2, with a tentative D call TRBD1 (5 bases). V was cut by 0 bases and J by 5 bases, with 23 bases left in between. This CDR3 has 18 amino acids. Germline assignment: CDR1 SGHKS and CDR2 YYEKEE (reference sequence). This chain's CDR3 is CASSLDASRGWDLYGYTF. CDR3 bases: TGTGCCAGCAGCTTGGACGCTTCTAGGGGTTGGGACTTATATGGCTACACCTTC. Full variable domain (outside the CDR3, taken from reference TRBV5-5 and TRBJ1-2): DAGVTQSPTHLIKTRGQQVTLRCSPISGHKSVSWYQQVLGQGPQFIFQYYEKEERGRGNFPDRFSARQFPNYSSELNVNALLLGDSALYLCASSLDASRGWDLYGYTFGSGTRLTVV.

V and J are TRBV29-1 and TRBJ2-1, with 7 nucleotides matching TRBD2. CDR3 length: 15 residues. Germline V gene data show CDR1 as SQVTM and CDR2 as ANQGSEA. Trimming cost V 2 bases and J 0 bases; bases outside gene matches: 4. CDR3 protein: CSVELGGISYNEQFF. CDR3 coding DNA: TGCAGCGTTGAACTGGGGGGGATCTCCTACAATGAGCAGTTCTTC.

A few counts support this clonotype. J is TRBJ2-1 and V is TRBV5-1; 7 nucleotides line up with TRBD2. CDR3 length equals 15 residues. Trimming removed 0 bases from V and 8 bases from J; junction bases left unmatched: 8. The germline V gene encodes CDR1 SGHRS and CDR2 YFSETQ. The CDR3 region is CASSLVGGSFYEQFF. The CDR3 DNA follows: TGCGCCAGCAGCTTGGTTGGCGGGAGCTTCTATGAGCAGTTCTTC. The full variable domain, in which reference TRBV5-1 and TRBJ2-1 provide the parts outside the CDR3, is KAGVTQTPRYLIKTRGQQVTLSCSPISGHRSVSWYQQTPGQGLQFLFEYFSETQRNKGNFPGRFSGRQFSNSRSEMNVSTLELGDSALYLCASSLVGGSFYEQFFGPGTRLTVL.

The V and J genes are TRBV29-1 and TRBJ1-1; TRBD1 might be the D (6 bases). The germline CDR1 and CDR2 sequences are SQVTM and ANQGSEA. The CDR3 consists of 13 residues. Deletions cut 3 bases from V and 4 bases from J, with 12 bases between. CDR3 in DNA: TGCAGCGTTGATGGGGGCTTAGGCACTGAAGCTTTCTTT. It yields the protein CSVDGGLGTEAFF.

This rearrangement joins TRBV12-3 or TRBV12-4 to TRBJ1-2, with TRBD1 matching 8 bases. V shed 5 bases, J shed 4 bases, and the junction held 3 bases outside the gene matches. This CDR3 spans 13 amino acids. The DNA of the CDR3 is TGTGCCAGCAGTAAAGACAGGGGCTATGGCTACACCTTC. It encodes CASSKDRGYGYTF.

Many counts were recorded for this clonotype. The rearrangement links TRBV5-5 to TRBJ2-5, with TRBD1 matching 8 bases. The CDR3 covers 14 residues. V dropped 3 bases and J dropped 2; count of bases not matched to a gene: 3. CDR1 and CDR2 from the germline V gene are SGHKS and YYEKEE (reference sequence). This CDR3 is CASSYWTGQETQYF. DNA of the CDR3: TGTGCCAGCAGCTACTGGACAGGGCAAGAGACCCAGTACTTC. Full variable domain (outside the CDR3, taken from reference TRBV5-5 and TRBJ2-5): DAGVTQSPTHLIKTRGQQVTLRCSPISGHKSVSWYQQVLGQGPQFIFQYYEKEERGRGNFPDRFSARQFPNYSSELNVNALLLGDSALYLCASSYWTGQETQYFGPGTRLLVL.